Detailed here is one T cell receptor beta chain. The data derive from a study of T cell responses to AZD1222 COVID-19 vaccine. Only in-frame clones appear in the TCRdb table, and some are missing; sequencing was by immunoSEQ multiplex PCR. The repertoire consists of 77,000 or so clones, with around 92% occurring once and the leading ten covering 7% to 8.5%. J gave up 0 bases and V 2 bases, and 2 bases lay outside the gene matches. The CDR3 is made up of 16 amino acids. Germline loops: CDR1 SGHVS, CDR2 FQNEAQ. The TCR was taken from an adult in good health. This sample comprised peripheral blood, obtained on day 0 of MenACWY control vaccination. V is TRBV7-8 and J is TRBJ2-3; TRBD2 matches 10 bases. CDR3 in amino acids: CASSLRTSGSTDTQYF. CDR3 bases: TGTGCCAGCAGCTTACGGACTAGCGGTAGCACAGATACGCAGTATTTT.